This section outlines one T cell receptor beta chain sequence together with its context. Its antigen is unknown. This sample stems from a study of CD8+ T cells in alopecia areata. Looking at the study overall: For the treated group, dosing was oral tofacitinib at 5 to 10 mg twice daily. Study-wide results and caveats: Normal scalp had lower clonality than lesional scalp, with alopecia totalis/universalis lesions showing this most strongly. Mouse data revealed clearer TCR sharing than patient data did, a gap possibly tied to HLA.

Investigators isolated RNA and reverse transcribed it into cDNA to act as the sequencing template. Data came from immunoSEQ multiplex PCR; TCRdb stores just in-frame clones and leaves some out. The sample yields about 160,000 clones, roughly 48% seen once. Patients with alopecia areata provided lesional scalp punch biopsies as well as peripheral blood. V dropped 2 bases and J dropped 7; count of bases not matched to a gene: 9. The CDR3 loop spans 16 amino acids. CDR1 is MNHNS and CDR2 is SASEGT in the germline V gene. Sequenced sample: CD4+ T cells sorted from blood. This chain connects TRBV6-1 to TRBJ2-1, with TRBD2 identical over 9 bases. The receptor was derived from a human donor with alopecia areata. DNA of the CDR3: TGTGCCAGCAGTGAAATTCAGGGACTAGCATGGAATGAGCAGTTCTTC. It specifies CASSEIQGLAWNEQFF.